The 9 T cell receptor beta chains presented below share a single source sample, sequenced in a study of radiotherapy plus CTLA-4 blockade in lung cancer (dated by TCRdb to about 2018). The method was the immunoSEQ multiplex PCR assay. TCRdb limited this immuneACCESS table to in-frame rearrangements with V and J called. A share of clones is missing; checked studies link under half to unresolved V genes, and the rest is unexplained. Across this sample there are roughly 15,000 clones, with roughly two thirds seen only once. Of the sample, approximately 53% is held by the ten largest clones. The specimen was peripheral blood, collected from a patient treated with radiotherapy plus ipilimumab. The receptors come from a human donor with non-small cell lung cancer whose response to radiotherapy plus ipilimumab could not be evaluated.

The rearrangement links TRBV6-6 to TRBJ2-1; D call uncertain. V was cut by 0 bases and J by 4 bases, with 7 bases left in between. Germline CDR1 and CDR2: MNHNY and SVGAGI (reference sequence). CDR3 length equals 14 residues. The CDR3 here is CASSYSRVYNEQFF. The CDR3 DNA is TGTGCCAGCAGTTACTCGAGAGTGTACAATGAGCAGTTCTTC.

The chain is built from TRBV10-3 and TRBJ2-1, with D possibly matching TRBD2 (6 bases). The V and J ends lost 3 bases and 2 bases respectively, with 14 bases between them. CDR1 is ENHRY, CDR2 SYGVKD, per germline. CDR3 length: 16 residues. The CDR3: CAISEGGGRTYNEQFF. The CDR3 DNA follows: TGTGCCATCAGTGAAGGTGGAGGGCGGACCTACAATGAGCAGTTCTTC.

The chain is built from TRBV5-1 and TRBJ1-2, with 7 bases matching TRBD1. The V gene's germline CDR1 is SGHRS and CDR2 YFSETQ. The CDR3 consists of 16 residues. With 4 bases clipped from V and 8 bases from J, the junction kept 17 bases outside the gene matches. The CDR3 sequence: CASSGGGPTGTEGYTF. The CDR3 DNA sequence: TGCGCCAGCAGCGGTGGGGGACCGACAGGGACGGAAGGCTACACCTTC.

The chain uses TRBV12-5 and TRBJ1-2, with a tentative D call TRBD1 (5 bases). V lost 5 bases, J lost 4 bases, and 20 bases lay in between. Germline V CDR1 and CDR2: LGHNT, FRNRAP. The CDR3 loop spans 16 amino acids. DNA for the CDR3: TGTGCTAGTGGTCCAATGAAGCAGGGAAAGACCTATGGCTACACCTTC. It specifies CASGPMKQGKTYGYTF. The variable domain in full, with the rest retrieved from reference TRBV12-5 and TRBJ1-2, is DARVTQTPRHKVTEMGQEVTMRCQPILGHNTVFWYRQTMMQGLELLAYFRNRAPLDDSGMPKDRFSAEMPDATLATLKIQPSEPRDSAVYFCASGPMKQGKTYGYTFGSGTRLTVV.

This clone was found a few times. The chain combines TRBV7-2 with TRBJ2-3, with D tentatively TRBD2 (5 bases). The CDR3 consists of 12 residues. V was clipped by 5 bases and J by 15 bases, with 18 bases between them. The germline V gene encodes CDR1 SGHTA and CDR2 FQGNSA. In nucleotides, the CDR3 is TGTGCCAGCAGCCCCCGCGTTGCGGGTCTTTATTTT. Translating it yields CASSPRVAGLYF.

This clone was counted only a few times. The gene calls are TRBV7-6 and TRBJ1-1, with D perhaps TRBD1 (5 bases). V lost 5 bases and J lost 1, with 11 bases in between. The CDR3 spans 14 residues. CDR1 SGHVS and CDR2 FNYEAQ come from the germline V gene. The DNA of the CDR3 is TGTGCCAGCAGCCCACAGGTGGAGAACACTGAAGCTTTCTTT. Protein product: CASSPQVENTEAFF.

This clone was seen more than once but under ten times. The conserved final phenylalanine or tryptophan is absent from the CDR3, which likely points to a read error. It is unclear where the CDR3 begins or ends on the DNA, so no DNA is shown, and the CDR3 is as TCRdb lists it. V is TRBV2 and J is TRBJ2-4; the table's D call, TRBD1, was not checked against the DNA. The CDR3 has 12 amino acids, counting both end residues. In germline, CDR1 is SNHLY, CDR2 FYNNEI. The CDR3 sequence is CASSLTGTDVQI.

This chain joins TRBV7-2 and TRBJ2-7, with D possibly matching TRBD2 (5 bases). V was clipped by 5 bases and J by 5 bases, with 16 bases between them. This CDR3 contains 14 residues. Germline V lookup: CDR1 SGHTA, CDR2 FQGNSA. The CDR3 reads CASSTRTGSHEQYF. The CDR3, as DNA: TGTGCCAGCAGCACACGGACGGGGAGCCACGAGCAGTACTTC. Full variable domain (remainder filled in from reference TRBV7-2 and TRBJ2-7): GAGVSQSPSNKVTEKGKDVELRCDPISGHTALYWYRQSLGQGLEFLIYFQGNSAPDKSGLPSDRFSAERTGGSVSTLTIQRTQQEDSAVYLCASSTRTGSHEQYFGPGTRLTVT.

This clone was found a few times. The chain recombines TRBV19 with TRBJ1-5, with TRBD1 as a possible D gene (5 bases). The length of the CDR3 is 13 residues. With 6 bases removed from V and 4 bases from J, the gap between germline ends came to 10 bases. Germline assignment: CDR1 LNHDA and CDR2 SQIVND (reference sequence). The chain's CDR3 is CASSEQENQPQHF. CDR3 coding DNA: TGTGCCAGTAGCGAACAGGAGAATCAGCCCCAGCATTTT.